This TCR beta chain originates from a study of T cells in Graves' hyperthyroidism and ophthalmopathy. What was amplified from RNA transcripts were TCR beta CDR3 regions. The study used the HTBI primer set for a first-round RT-PCR of the TCR CDR3. From the multiplex PCR reads, TCRdb called clonotypes with MiXCR, one entry per CDR3 protein. Of over 500,000 distinct CDR3 sequences in the sample, 40% to 55% were seen once. This CDR3 comprises 13 residues. Germline V lookup: CDR1 SGHVS, CDR2 FQNEAQ. With 2 bases removed from V and 4 bases from J, the gap between germline ends came to 5 bases. The clonotype originates from an adult woman with Graves' disease, either hyperthyroidism or ophthalmopathy (not recorded which). The sample consisted of peripheral blood or thyroid tissue (not recorded which). This rearrangement joins TRBV7-8 to TRBJ2-2; D unclear. CDR3 in DNA: TGTGCCAGCAGCTTAACTCCCACCGGGGAGCTGTTTTTT. Translated: CASSLTPTGELFF. Variable domain in full (rest from reference TRBV7-8 and TRBJ2-2): GAGVSQSPRYKVAKRGQDVALRCDPISGHVSLFWYQQALGQGPEFLTYFQNEAQLDKSGLPSDRFFAERPEGSVSTLKIQRTQQEDSAVYLCASSLTPTGELFFGEGSRLTVL.